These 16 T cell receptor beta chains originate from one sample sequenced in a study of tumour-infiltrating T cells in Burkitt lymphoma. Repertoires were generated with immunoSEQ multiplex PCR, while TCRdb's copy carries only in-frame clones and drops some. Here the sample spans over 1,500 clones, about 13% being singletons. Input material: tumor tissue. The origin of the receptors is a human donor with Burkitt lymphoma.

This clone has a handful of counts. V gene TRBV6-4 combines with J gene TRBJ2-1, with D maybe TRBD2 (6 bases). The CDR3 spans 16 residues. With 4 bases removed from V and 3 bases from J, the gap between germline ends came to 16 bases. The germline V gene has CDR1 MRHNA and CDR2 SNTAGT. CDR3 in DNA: TGTGCCAGCAGTGCCTCGGGGGTGTTTGACTACAATGAGCAGTTCTTC. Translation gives CASSASGVFDYNEQFF.

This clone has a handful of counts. In nucleotides, the CDR3 is TGTGCCAGCACCGCAGGAGGGGAATCCTACAATGAGCAGTTCTTC. The encoded protein is CASTAGGESYNEQFF. This chain connects TRBV14 to TRBJ2-1, with a tentative D call TRBD2 (6 bases). V was pared by 7 bases and J by 1 base, with 14 bases between. This CDR3 is 15 amino acids long. Germline V gene data show CDR1 as SGHDN and CDR2 as FVKESK.

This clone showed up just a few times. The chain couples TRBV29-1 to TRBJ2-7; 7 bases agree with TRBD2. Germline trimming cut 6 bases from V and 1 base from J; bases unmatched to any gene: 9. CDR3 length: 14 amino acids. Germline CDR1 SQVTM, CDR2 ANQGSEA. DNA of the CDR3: TGCAGCGTGGGAGGGACGCCGGTGTCCTACGAGCAGTACTTC. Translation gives CSVGGTPVSYEQYF.

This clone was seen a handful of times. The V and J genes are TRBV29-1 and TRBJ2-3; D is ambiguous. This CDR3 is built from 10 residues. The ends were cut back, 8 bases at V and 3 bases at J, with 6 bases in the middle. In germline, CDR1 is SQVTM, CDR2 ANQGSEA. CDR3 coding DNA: TGCAGCAGTACGACAGATACGCAGTATTTT. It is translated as CSSTTDTQYF.

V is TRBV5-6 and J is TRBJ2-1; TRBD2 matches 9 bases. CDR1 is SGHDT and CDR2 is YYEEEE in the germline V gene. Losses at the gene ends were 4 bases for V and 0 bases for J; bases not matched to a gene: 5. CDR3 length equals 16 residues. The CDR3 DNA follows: TGTGCCAGCAGCACACTTAGCGGGGGCTCCTACAATGAGCAGTTCTTC. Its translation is CASSTLSGGSYNEQFF.

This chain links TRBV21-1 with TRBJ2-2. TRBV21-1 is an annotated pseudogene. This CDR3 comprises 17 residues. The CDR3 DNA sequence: TGTGCCAGCAGCAAAAAAAGGGGACCCCGGGCTTTCGGGGAGCTGTTTTTT. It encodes CASSKKRGPRAFGELFF.

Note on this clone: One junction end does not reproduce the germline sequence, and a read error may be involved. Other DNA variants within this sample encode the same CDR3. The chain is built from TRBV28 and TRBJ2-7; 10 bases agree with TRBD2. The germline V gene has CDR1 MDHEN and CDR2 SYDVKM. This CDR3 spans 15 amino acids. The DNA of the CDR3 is TGTGCCAGCAGTTTTGCAGGGCTAGCGGGAGAAGAGCAGTATTTC. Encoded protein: CASSFAGLAGEEQYF.

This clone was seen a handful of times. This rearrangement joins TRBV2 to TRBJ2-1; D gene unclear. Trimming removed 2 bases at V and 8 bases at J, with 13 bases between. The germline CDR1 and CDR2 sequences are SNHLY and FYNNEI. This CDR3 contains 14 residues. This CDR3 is CASSENTYRDEQFF. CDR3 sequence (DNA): TGTGCCAGCAGTGAAAACACCTACCGCGATGAGCAGTTCTTC.

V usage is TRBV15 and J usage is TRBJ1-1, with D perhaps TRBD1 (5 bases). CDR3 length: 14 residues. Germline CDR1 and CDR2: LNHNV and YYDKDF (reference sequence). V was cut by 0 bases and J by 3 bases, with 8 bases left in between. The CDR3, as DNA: TGTGCCACCAGCAGAGATCGGGGACACACTGAAGCTTTCTTT. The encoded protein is CATSRDRGHTEAFF.

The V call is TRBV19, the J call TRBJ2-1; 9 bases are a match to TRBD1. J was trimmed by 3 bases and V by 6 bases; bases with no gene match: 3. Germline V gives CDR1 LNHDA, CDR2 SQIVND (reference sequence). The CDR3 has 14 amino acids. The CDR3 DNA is TGTGCCAGTAGGAAGGACAGGGGCTACAATGAGCAGTTCTTC. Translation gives CASRKDRGYNEQFF.

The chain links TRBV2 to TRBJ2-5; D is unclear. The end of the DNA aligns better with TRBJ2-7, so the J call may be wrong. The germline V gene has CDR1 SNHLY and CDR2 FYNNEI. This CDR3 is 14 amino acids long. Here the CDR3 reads CASSVRKFSYEQYF. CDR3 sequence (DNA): TGTGCCAGCAGTGTAAGGAAGTTTTCCTACGAGCAGTACTTC.

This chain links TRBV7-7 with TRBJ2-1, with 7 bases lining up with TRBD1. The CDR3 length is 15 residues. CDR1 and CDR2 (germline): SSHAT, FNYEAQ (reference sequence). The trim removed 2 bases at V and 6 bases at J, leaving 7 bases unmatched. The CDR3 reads CASSLREGASNEQFF. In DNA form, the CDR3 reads TGTGCCAGCAGCTTACGTGAGGGGGCAAGCAATGAGCAGTTCTTC.

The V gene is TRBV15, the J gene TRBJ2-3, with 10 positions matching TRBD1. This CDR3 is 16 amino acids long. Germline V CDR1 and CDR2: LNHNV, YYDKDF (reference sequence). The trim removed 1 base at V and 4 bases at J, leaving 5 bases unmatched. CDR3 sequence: CATSRGLGQGADTQYF. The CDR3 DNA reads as TGTGCCACCAGCAGAGGCCTCGGACAGGGGGCAGATACGCAGTATTTT. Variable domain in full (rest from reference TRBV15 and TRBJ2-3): DAMVIQNPRYQVTQFGKPVTLSCSQTLNHNVMYWYQQKSSQAPKLLFHYYDKDFNNEADTPDNFQSRRPNTSFCFLDIRSPGLGDTAMYLCATSRGLGQGADTQYFGPGTRLTVL.

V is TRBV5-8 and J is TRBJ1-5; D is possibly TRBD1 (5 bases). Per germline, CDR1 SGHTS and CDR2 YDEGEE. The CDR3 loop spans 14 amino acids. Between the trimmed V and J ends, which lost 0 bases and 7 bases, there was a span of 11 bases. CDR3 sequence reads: CASSLGGVGQPQHF. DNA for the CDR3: TGTGCCAGCAGCTTGGGAGGGGTGGGACAGCCCCAGCATTTT.

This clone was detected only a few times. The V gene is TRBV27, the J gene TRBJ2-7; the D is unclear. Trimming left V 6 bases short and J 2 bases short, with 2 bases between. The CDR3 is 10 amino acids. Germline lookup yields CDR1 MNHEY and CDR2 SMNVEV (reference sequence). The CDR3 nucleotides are TGTGCCAGCAGCCCCTACGAGCAGTACTTC. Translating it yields CASSPYEQYF.

The DNA for the CDR3 is TGTGCCAGCATTAACACAGGGAATGAAAAACTGTTTTTT. It specifies CASINTGNEKLFF. The rearrangement joins TRBV6-1 to TRBJ1-4; weak D call: TRBD1 (6 bases). The CDR3 has 13 residues. The V gene lost 7 bases and the J gene lost 5 bases, with 11 bases spanning the gap. Per germline, CDR1 MNHNS and CDR2 SASEGT.